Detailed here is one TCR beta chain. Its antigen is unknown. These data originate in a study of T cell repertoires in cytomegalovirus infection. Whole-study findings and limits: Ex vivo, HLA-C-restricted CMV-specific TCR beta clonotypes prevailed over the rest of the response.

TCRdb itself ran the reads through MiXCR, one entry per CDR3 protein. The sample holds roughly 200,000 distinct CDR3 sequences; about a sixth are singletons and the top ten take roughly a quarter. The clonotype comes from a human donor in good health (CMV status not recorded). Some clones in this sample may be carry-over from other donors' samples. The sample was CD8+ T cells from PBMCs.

The CDR3 nucleotides are TGTGCCAGCAGCTTGGAGACAGTCCCGGTTTTCTCTGGAAACACCATATATTTT. Residues: CASSLETVPVFSGNTIYF. The V call is TRBV7-9, the J call TRBJ1-3; D is possibly TRBD1 (5 bases). Trimming removed 3 bases at V and 0 bases at J, with 18 bases between. The CDR3 is 18 amino acids. Looked up from germline, CDR1 is SEHNR and CDR2 is FQNEAQ (reference sequence).